The rows below give T cell receptor beta chains drawn from one sample of a study of Ad26.COV2.S vaccination and SARS-CoV-2 variants. Assay used: immunoSEQ multiplex PCR; TCRdb lists only in-frame clones, some missing. The repertoire consists of 410,000 or so clones, with approximately 92% occurring once and the leading ten covering more than 10%. The specimen was peripheral blood, collected in a trial of Ad26.COV2.S vaccine versus placebo. Receptor source: a person aged 18-65 years who received the Ad26.COV2.S COVID-19 vaccine or a placebo. The CDR3 runs from the conserved cysteine through the conserved F or W. Fields, in order: J gene, clone size, D gene, V gene, CDR3 protein, CDR3 DNA. D genes are given only for firm matches. Clone sizes are given selectively: once, few, many, or a class where the clone is expanded.

J: TRBJ1-1; size: NA; D: NA; V: TRBV19; CDR3: CASSILQPNTEAFF; DNA: TGTGCCAGTAGTATCTTACAGCCGAACACTGAAGCTTTCTTT
J: TRBJ2-5; size: NA; D: NA; V: TRBV5-1; CDR3: CASSLGQLEETQYF; DNA: TGCGCCAGCAGCTTGGGACAATTGGAAGAGACCCAGTACTTC
J: TRBJ2-7; size: NA; D: NA; V: TRBV5-6; CDR3: CASSLGGHYEQYF; DNA: TGTGCCAGCAGCTTGGGCGGCCACTACGAGCAGTACTTC
J: TRBJ2-7; size: NA; D: TRBD2; V: TRBV28; CDR3: CASSPGGGGRAILYEQYF; DNA: TGTGCCAGCAGTCCCGGTGGAGGCGGGAGGGCCATTCTCTACGAGCAGTACTTC
J: TRBJ2-2; size: once; D: NA; V: TRBV7-6; CDR3: CASSFSMATTGELFF; DNA: TGTGCCAGCAGCTTTTCAATGGCCACCACCGGGGAGCTGTTTTTT
J: TRBJ1-6; size: NA; D: NA; V: TRBV11-2; CDR3: CASSLTDSNSPLHF; DNA: TGTGCCAGCAGCCTCACCGACAGTAATTCACCCCTCCACTTT
J: TRBJ2-7; size: NA; D: NA; V: TRBV7-2; CDR3: CASSLDREASYEQYF; DNA: TGTGCCAGCAGCTTAGACAGGGAGGCCTCCTACGAGCAGTACTTC
J: TRBJ1-6; size: NA; D: NA; V: TRBV27; CDR3: CASSLLGIGSPLHF; DNA: TGTGCCAGCAGTTTACTGGGGATAGGGTCACCCCTCCACTTT
J: TRBJ2-5; size: NA; D: NA; V: TRBV4-1; CDR3: CASSQETDQETQYF; DNA: TGCGCCAGCAGCCAAGAGACGGACCAAGAGACCCAGTACTTC
J: TRBJ2-3; size: NA; D: TRBD2; V: TRBV6-5; CDR3: CASRSGSLTDTQYF; DNA: TGTGCCAGCCGTAGCGGGAGTCTCACAGATACGCAGTATTTT
J: TRBJ1-4; size: NA; D: NA; V: TRBV4-3; CDR3: CASSQELQSYEKLFF; DNA: TGCGCCAGCAGCCAAGAATTGCAAAGCTATGAAAAACTGTTTTTT
J: TRBJ2-2; size: NA; D: NA; V: TRBV15; CDR3: CATSRDSLSSGELFF; DNA: TGTGCCACCAGCAGAGATAGTCTGAGTTCGGGGGAGCTGTTTTTT
J: TRBJ1-1; size: NA; D: NA; V: TRBV16; CDR3: CASSPHTVLEAFF; DNA: TGTGCCAGCAGCCCCCATACAGTTCTTGAGGCTTTCTTT
J: TRBJ2-7; size: NA; D: NA; V: TRBV28; CDR3: CASSFGGTSPYEQYF; DNA: TGTGCCAGCAGTTTCGGCGGGACAAGTCCCTACGAGCAGTACTTC
J: TRBJ2-3; size: NA; D: TRBD2; V: TRBV9; CDR3: CASSVRREGDDTQYF; DNA: TGTGCCAGCAGCGTGCGGCGGGAGGGCGACGATACGCAGTATTTT
J: TRBJ2-3; size: NA; D: TRBD2; V: TRBV20-1; CDR3: CSASVAGGADTQYF; DNA: TGCAGTGCTAGTGTGGCGGGAGGGGCAGATACGCAGTATTTT
J: TRBJ2-7; size: NA; D: NA; V: TRBV3-1/TRBV3-2; CDR3: CASSQIHLDFSYEQYF; DNA: TGTGCCAGCAGCCAGATACACCTAGATTTTAGCTACGAGCAGTACTTC
J: TRBJ2-1; size: NA; D: TRBD1; V: TRBV25-1; CDR3: CASGFEGARGEQFF; DNA: TGTGCCAGCGGATTTGAGGGGGCCCGTGGTGAGCAGTTCTTC
J: TRBJ2-1; size: NA; D: TRBD2; V: TRBV20-1; CDR3: CSASRGSRQFF; DNA: TGCAGTGCTAGTCGCGGGAGCAGGCAGTTCTTC
J: TRBJ1-1; size: NA; D: NA; V: TRBV6-5; CDR3: CASSYGEMNTEAFF; DNA: TGTGCCAGCAGTTACGGCGAGATGAACACTGAAGCTTTCTTT